A single sample gave rise to the 31 T cell receptor beta chains below, sequenced in a study of blood T cell repertoires in COVID-19. The assay was immunoSEQ multiplex PCR, and TCRdb's table has in-frame clones only and misses some. Counted here are fewer than 35,000 clones, 90% occurring once; the ten biggest clones make up roughly 1.6%. Sequencing was performed on peripheral blood. The receptor set was obtained from a man aged 60-69 years with active COVID-19.

As DNA, the CDR3 is TGCGCCAGCAGCCCCAGGAGCGGGGGCCTTGAGACCCAGTACTTC. Translated: CASSPRSGGLETQYF. This chain links TRBV4-1 with TRBJ2-5; 8 bases line up with TRBD2. CDR3 length: 15 amino acids. With 4 bases clipped from V and 5 bases from J, the junction kept 9 bases outside the gene matches. Germline V gives CDR1 MGHRA, CDR2 YSYEKL.

The gene calls are TRBV6-1 and TRBJ2-3; D is possibly TRBD1 (5 bases). This CDR3 is 14 amino acids long. Germline CDR1 is MNHNS and CDR2 is SASEGT. Trimming left V 2 bases short and J 3 bases short, with 9 bases between. The CDR3 reads CASSEQGNTDTQYF. In DNA, the CDR3 is TGTGCCAGCAGTGAACAGGGAAATACAGATACGCAGTATTTT.

The chain links TRBV5-1 to TRBJ1-2; 7 bases line up with TRBD1. Losses at the gene ends were 0 bases for V and 0 bases for J; bases not matched to a gene: 5. Germline V gene sequence: CDR1 SGHRS, CDR2 YFSETQ. The CDR3 has 16 amino acids. CDR3 amino acids: CASSLGQGSSNYGYTF. In DNA form, the CDR3 reads TGCGCCAGCAGCTTGGGACAGGGATCCTCTAACTATGGCTACACCTTC. Supplemented by reference TRBV5-1 and TRBJ1-2, the full variable domain reads KAGVTQTPRYLIKTRGQQVTLSCSPISGHRSVSWYQQTPGQGLQFLFEYFSETQRNKGNFPGRFSGRQFSNSRSEMNVSTLELGDSALYLCASSLGQGSSNYGYTFGSGTRLTVV.

The genes are TRBV10-3 and TRBJ1-1, with D hard to call. The CDR3 has 14 residues. V lost 2 bases and J lost 1, with 8 bases in between. CDR1 is ENHRY, CDR2 SYGVKD, per germline. DNA for the CDR3: TGTGCCATCAGTGAGCCCCCCGGGAACACTGAAGCTTTCTTT. This translates into CAISEPPGNTEAFF.

The rearrangement links TRBV28 to TRBJ2-7; the match to TRBD2 covers 11 bases. Germline-derived CDR1 and CDR2 are MDHEN and SYDVKM. CDR3 length: 17 residues. V lost 6 bases and J lost 2; bases outside the gene matches: 12. In DNA, the CDR3 is TGTGCCAGCAGAACGGGGGGACTAGCGGTTTACCCCTACGAGCAGTACTTC. This codes for CASRTGGLAVYPYEQYF.

CDR3 loop: CASSLGAGRGINEKLFF. The CDR3 DNA reads as TGTGCCAGCAGCTTAGGGGCAGGGAGGGGGATAAATGAAAAACTGTTTTTT. V is TRBV7-8 and J is TRBJ1-4; possible D gene TRBD1, 6 bases. In germline, CDR1 is SGHVS, CDR2 FQNEAQ. CDR3 length: 17 amino acids. Trimming took off 1 base at V and 5 bases at J, with 17 bases between the two ends.

The chain combines TRBV30 with TRBJ2-3; D possibly corresponds to TRBD1 (6 bases). Looked up from germline, CDR1 is GTSNPN and CDR2 is SVGIG (reference sequence). The CDR3 contains 14 residues. Trimming took off 5 bases at V and 5 bases at J, with 17 bases between the two ends. The CDR3 region has the DNA TGTGCCTGGGGGGCAGGGGCAGGCGGAGATACGCAGTATTTT. Translated, it gives CAWGAGAGGDTQYF.

This clone was seen only once. The chain recombines TRBV27 with TRBJ1-5; maybe TRBD1 (5 bases). Per germline, CDR1 MNHEY and CDR2 SMNVEV (reference sequence). V was shortened by 2 bases and J by 6 bases, with 17 bases between the two germline ends. CDR3 length: 16 residues. The CDR3 protein is CASSLRVPRGGQPQHF. The CDR3 DNA follows: TGTGCCAGCAGTTTACGGGTTCCCCGGGGGGGTCAGCCCCAGCATTTT.

This chain uses TRBV5-1 with TRBJ2-5; 7 bases map to TRBD1. Losses at the gene ends were 2 bases for V and 5 bases for J; bases not matched to a gene: 3. The CDR3 covers 13 residues. Germline loops: CDR1 SGHRS, CDR2 YFSETQ. CDR3 DNA sequence: TGCGCCAGCAGCTTACAGGGACAGGAGACCCAGTACTTC. It translates to CASSLQGQETQYF.

CDR3 DNA sequence: TGTGCCAGCAGCCAGAGGGGGTTGGCCACCGGGGAGCTGTTTTTT. Translated: CASSQRGLATGELFF. V usage is TRBV7-8 and J usage is TRBJ2-2; tentatively, D is TRBD1 (6 bases). CDR1 is SGHVS, CDR2 FQNEAQ, per germline. V shed 5 bases and J shed 4 bases, with 14 bases lying between them. The CDR3 loop spans 15 amino acids.

Here the CDR3 DNA reads TGTGCCAGCAGCTTAGGCGGGGGGGCAACTAATGAAAAACTGTTTTTT. Protein sequence: CASSLGGGATNEKLFF. The chain links TRBV7-8 to TRBJ1-4; the D gene is possibly TRBD1 (5 bases). Germline-derived CDR1 and CDR2 are SGHVS and FQNEAQ. This CDR3 is built from 16 residues. V shed 1 base and J shed 0 bases, with 9 bases lying between them.

This chain uses TRBV2 with TRBJ2-7, with a possible D match to TRBD1 (6 bases). This CDR3 is built from 15 residues. Germline CDR1 reads SNHLY; CDR2 reads FYNNEI. The ends were cut back, 7 bases at V and 7 bases at J, with 23 bases in the middle. CDR3 residues: CASTTRTARPREQYF. The CDR3 DNA follows: TGTGCCAGCACCACTAGGACAGCCCGGCCGAGGGAGCAGTACTTC.

The genes are TRBV27 and TRBJ1-1, with TRBD1 identical over 8 bases. V lost 6 bases, J lost 4 bases, and 4 bases stayed unmatched. Germline values: CDR1 MNHEY, CDR2 SMNVEV (reference sequence). This CDR3 comprises 13 residues. The CDR3 protein is CASSDRGGTEAFF. The CDR3 DNA follows: TGTGCCAGCAGCGACAGGGGAGGCACTGAAGCTTTCTTT.

The chain has TRBV4-2 and TRBJ2-3; 7 bases match TRBD1. J gave up 6 bases and V 1 base, and 10 bases lay outside the gene matches. Germline-derived CDR1 and CDR2 are LGHNA and YNFKEQ. This CDR3 is built from 16 residues. The CDR3 nucleotides read TGTGCCAGCAGCCAAGTACAGGGGTTTGGTTTGGATACGCAGTATTTT. This codes for CASSQVQGFGLDTQYF.

A note on this clone: A read error may produce the germline difference seen at one junction end. This rearrangement joins TRBV5-1 to TRBJ2-3, with TRBD2 as a possible D gene (6 bases). The CDR3 consists of 13 residues. Per the germline V gene, CDR1 is SGHRS and CDR2 is YFSETQ. The CDR3 is CASSSDAGSSRDF. The CDR3 DNA reads as TGCGCCAGCAGCTCTGATGCGGGAAGCTCCAGGGATTTT.

This chain connects TRBV11-3 to TRBJ1-2; TRBD1 aligns across 8 bases. Unmatched junction bases numbered 8, after V lost 5 bases and J lost 6 bases. The germline CDR1 and CDR2 sequences are SGHNT and YENEEA. The CDR3 sequence is 14 residues long. CDR3 in DNA: TGTGCCAGCAGCGCCGACAGGGGTAGCCATGGCTACACCTTC. This sequence encodes CASSADRGSHGYTF.

A single count supports this clone. The chain joins TRBV21-1 to TRBJ2-7; TRBD1 is the table's D call, not checked against the DNA. TRBV21-1 is given as a pseudogene. This CDR3 comprises 15 residues. The CDR3 DNA sequence: TGTGCCAGCAGCAGGCCCGGGACAGGGGGATACGAGCAGTACTTC. Protein sequence: CASSRPGTGGYEQYF.

V is TRBV28 and J is TRBJ1-5; 9 bases are a match to TRBD1. The germline gives CDR1 MDHEN, CDR2 SYDVKM. The CDR3 is made up of 14 amino acids. Trimming at V came to 8 bases and at J to 6 bases, leaving 8 bases not matched to a gene. The CDR3 region has the DNA TGTGCCAGCGGTTCCGGGACAGGGCGTCAGCCCCAGCATTTT. Its translation is CASGSGTGRQPQHF.

This chain connects TRBV28 to TRBJ2-7; TRBD1 aligns across 7 bases. Germline CDR1 MDHEN, CDR2 SYDVKM. This CDR3 comprises 15 residues. Trimming took 5 bases from V and 0 from J; bases not matched to a gene: 7. Here the CDR3 DNA reads TGTGCCAGCAGTGGCGAGACAGGGAGCTCCTACGAGCAGTACTTC. This gives the protein CASSGETGSSYEQYF. The full variable domain, rest sourced from reference TRBV28 and TRBJ2-7, is DVKVTQSSRYLVKRTGEKVFLECVQDMDHENMFWYRQDPGLGLRLIYFSYDVKMKEKGDIPEGYSVSREKKERFSLILESASTNQTSMYLCASSGETGSSYEQYFGPGTRLTVT.

The table lists this clone with a count of one. The chain carries TRBV9 and TRBJ2-3; 8 bases are shared with TRBD2. This CDR3 region has 15 residues. The V and J ends lost 3 bases and 7 bases, in that order; junction bases with no gene match: 10. The germline gives CDR1 SGDLS, CDR2 YYNGEE. CDR3 residues: CASSEGGGSPNTQYF. The CDR3 DNA sequence: TGTGCCAGCAGCGAGGGCGGGGGGTCCCCGAATACGCAGTATTTT.

The chain has TRBV5-6 and TRBJ2-5; D is undetermined. Trimming removed 4 bases at V and 1 base at J, with 17 bases between. CDR3 length: 16 residues. Germline loops: CDR1 SGHDT, CDR2 YYEEEE. The CDR3 sequence: CASSPYHASLQETQYF. CDR3 nucleotides: TGTGCCAGCAGCCCATACCATGCGTCACTCCAAGAGACCCAGTACTTC.

J is TRBJ2-7 and V is TRBV25-1, with D maybe TRBD2 (6 bases). CDR1 is MGHDK and CDR2 is SYGVNS in the germline V gene. The V end lost 6 bases, the J end lost 2 bases, and 14 bases lay between the germline ends. CDR3 size: 14 residues. In DNA form, the CDR3 reads TGTGCCAGCAGAAGCGGACTATTAGCCTACGAGCAGTACTTC. Translated, it gives CASRSGLLAYEQYF.

This chain uses TRBV19 with TRBJ1-6, with D perhaps matching TRBD1 (6 bases). Germline CDR1 is LNHDA and CDR2 is SQIVND (reference sequence). Deletions cut 7 bases from V and 9 bases from J, with 22 bases between. The CDR3 runs 16 residues. Here the CDR3 reads CASTPTLGQGISPLHF. The CDR3 DNA follows: TGTGCCAGTACCCCAACGCTAGGGCAGGGGATTTCACCCCTCCACTTT.

CDR3 sequence reads: CASSAQGAVGEQFF. The CDR3 DNA reads TGTGCCAGTAGTGCCCAGGGGGCTGTTGGTGAGCAGTTCTTC. The chain carries TRBV19 and TRBJ2-1; TRBD1 aligns across 8 bases. After removal of 5 bases from V and 9 bases from J, the junction contained 9 bases not matched to a gene. Germline loops: CDR1 LNHDA, CDR2 SQIVND (reference sequence). The CDR3 has 14 residues.

As regards this clone: Sequence at one end of the junction differs from germline and may be a read error. This chain joins TRBV7-7 and TRBJ2-2, with D maybe TRBD1 (5 bases). The CDR3 spans 14 residues. The germline CDR1 and CDR2 sequences are SSHAT and FNYEAQ (reference sequence). The CDR3 nucleotides read TGTGCTAGCAGCTACAGGTCATACACCGGGGAGCTGTTTTTT. Protein sequence: CASSYRSYTGELFF. Together with reference TRBV7-7 and TRBJ2-2, the CDR3 gives the full variable domain: GAGVSQSPRYKVTKRGQDVTLRCDPISSHATLYWYQQALGQGPEFLTYFNYEAQPDKSGLPSDRFSAERPEGSISTLTIQRTEQRDSAMYRCASSYRSYTGELFFGEGSRLTVL.

J is TRBJ1-1 and V is TRBV15; 8 bases align to TRBD1. Germline V gene lookup returns CDR1 LNHNV and CDR2 YYDKDF (reference sequence). V lost 2 bases and J lost 4; bases outside the gene matches: 6. The CDR3 is 15 amino acids. The CDR3 DNA reads TGTGCCACCAGCAGACTTCGGGACAGGTCCACTGAAGCTTTCTTT. This encodes CATSRLRDRSTEAFF. Using reference TRBV15 and TRBJ1-1 for the parts outside the CDR3, the full variable domain is DAMVIQNPRYQVTQFGKPVTLSCSQTLNHNVMYWYQQKSSQAPKLLFHYYDKDFNNEADTPDNFQSRRPNTSFCFLDIRSPGLGDTAMYLCATSRLRDRSTEAFFGQGTRLTVV.

The gene calls are TRBV7-8 and TRBJ1-2; 9 bases map to TRBD1. CDR1 and CDR2 from the germline V gene are SGHVS and FQNEAQ. J was trimmed by 4 bases and V by 5 bases; bases with no gene match: 5. The CDR3 loop spans 14 amino acids. This chain's CDR3 is CASSPLTGGYGYTF. The CDR3 DNA reads TGTGCCAGCAGCCCATTGACAGGGGGCTATGGCTACACCTTC. Looking up the rest from reference TRBV7-8 and TRBJ1-2 gives the full variable domain: GAGVSQSPRYKVAKRGQDVALRCDPISGHVSLFWYQQALGQGPEFLTYFQNEAQLDKSGLPSDRFFAERPEGSVSTLKIQRTQQEDSAVYLCASSPLTGGYGYTFGSGTRLTVV.

This sequence joins TRBV5-1 and TRBJ2-5; D not certain. The CDR3 contains 12 residues. In germline, CDR1 is SGHRS, CDR2 YFSETQ. The V end lost 0 bases, the J end lost 9 bases, and 9 bases lay between the germline ends. This CDR3 reads CASSLALEAQYF. CDR3 DNA sequence: TGCGCCAGCAGCTTGGCCCTTGAGGCCCAGTACTTC.

The J gene is TRBJ1-5, the V gene TRBV11-2, with no clear D. V shed 3 bases and J shed 4 bases, with 7 bases lying between them. CDR3 length: 13 amino acids. CDR1 is SGHAT, CDR2 FQNNGV, per germline. Here the CDR3 reads CASSFQDNQPQHF. The CDR3 DNA reads TGTGCCAGCAGCTTCCAGGATAATCAGCCCCAGCATTTT.

The chain has TRBV7-2 and TRBJ1-2; 12 positions match TRBD1. Trimming cost V 5 bases and J 3 bases; bases outside gene matches: 4. The CDR3 sequence is 15 residues long. CDR1 is SGHTA, CDR2 FQGNSA, per germline. The DNA for the CDR3 is TGTGCCAGCAGCCGGGGACAGGGGGCGTACTATGGCTACACCTTC. Translated: CASSRGQGAYYGYTF.

Only one count was recorded for this clone. The CDR3 region is CAIRGQGTSPLHF. The CDR3 DNA follows: TGTGCCATCAGAGGACAGGGTACTTCACCCCTCCACTTT. The V and J genes are TRBV10-3 and TRBJ1-6, with TRBD1 matching over 8 bases. Trimming removed 6 bases from V and 9 bases from J; junction bases left unmatched: 4. CDR3 size: 13 residues. Per germline, CDR1 ENHRY and CDR2 SYGVKD.